Listed here are 31 T cell receptor beta chains from one sample, sequenced in a study of shared clonotypes between healthy human individuals. Sequencing was performed with immunoSEQ multiplex PCR; in TCRdb, only in-frame clones are kept and a portion is missing. The sample lists roughly 2 million clones, roughly 94% seen once, with 0.13% in the top ten. The sample taken for sequencing was naive CD4+ T cells sorted from blood. Described subset: CD45RA+ positively selected. The origin of the receptors is a man younger than 35 in good health.

There are many counts of this clone. The chain joins TRBV7-2 to TRBJ2-7, with TRBD1 as a possible D gene (6 bases). The germline V gene encodes CDR1 SGHTA and CDR2 FQGNSA. The CDR3 length is 14 residues. V was pared by 0 bases and J by 7 bases, with 13 bases between. DNA of the CDR3: TGTGCCAGCAGCTTAGCCGCCAGGGGCTGGGAGCAGTACTTC. Protein sequence: CASSLAARGWEQYF. Full variable domain (remainder filled in from reference TRBV7-2 and TRBJ2-7): GAGVSQSPSNKVTEKGKDVELRCDPISGHTALYWYRQSLGQGLEFLIYFQGNSAPDKSGLPSDRFSAERTGGSVSTLTIQRTQQEDSAVYLCASSLAARGWEQYFGPGTRLTVT.

This clone has a handful of counts. This chain uses TRBV19 with TRBJ2-1; 8 nucleotides match TRBD1. The CDR3 extends over 14 amino acids. Germline V lookup: CDR1 LNHDA, CDR2 SQIVND (reference sequence). The ends lost 2 bases at V and 9 bases at J; junction bases unmatched: 6. The CDR3 DNA follows: TGTGCCAGTAGTATAATAGGACAGGGAGGTGAGCAGTTCTTC. Its protein product is CASSIIGQGGEQFF.

The rearrangement links TRBV18 to TRBJ1-2, with D possibly being TRBD1 (5 bases). The CDR3 runs to 15 residues. The V end was cut by 0 bases, the J end by 4 bases, with 12 bases between. Germline CDR1 is KGHSH and CDR2 is LQKENI. CDR3 nucleotides: TGTGCCAGCTCACCACCCGAGGGGCACCTCTATGGCTACACCTTC. Amino acids: CASSPPEGHLYGYTF.

The chain couples TRBV4-1 to TRBJ2-1, with D tentatively TRBD1 or TRBD2 (5 bases each). The CDR3 consists of 17 residues. V shed 4 bases and J shed 0 bases, with 16 bases lying between them. Germline V gives CDR1 MGHRA, CDR2 YSYEKL. The CDR3 region is CASSLQGTGRSYNEQFF. CDR3 nucleotides: TGCGCCAGCAGCCTCCAAGGTACGGGGCGCTCCTACAATGAGCAGTTCTTC.

As to this clone: This sample includes further DNA sequences coding for the same CDR3. The CDR3 DNA is TGTGCCAGCAGCGCCCGGGACTACCCACCGGATACGCAGTATTTT. It translates to CASSARDYPPDTQYF. The chain uses TRBV9 and TRBJ2-3, with 7 bases lining up with TRBD2. The CDR3 length is 15 residues. Trimming removed 3 bases from V and 6 bases from J; junction bases left unmatched: 10. In germline, CDR1 is SGDLS, CDR2 YYNGEE.

The rearrangement links TRBV7-8 to TRBJ1-2; 7 bases agree with TRBD1. The V segment lost 0 bases and the J segment 7 bases; nucleotides outside the gene matches: 8. The CDR3 runs 15 residues. Germline CDR1 and CDR2: SGHVS and FQNEAQ. The DNA for the CDR3 is TGTGCCAGCAGCTTAGCGCCAGGGGGTGTTGCTGGCTACACCTTC. Protein sequence: CASSLAPGGVAGYTF. Looking up the rest from reference TRBV7-8 and TRBJ1-2 gives the full variable domain: GAGVSQSPRYKVAKRGQDVALRCDPISGHVSLFWYQQALGQGPEFLTYFQNEAQLDKSGLPSDRFFAERPEGSVSTLKIQRTQQEDSAVYLCASSLAPGGVAGYTFGSGTRLTVV.

This chain links TRBV6-1 with TRBJ1-5, with 9 bases identical to TRBD1. The CDR3 covers 16 residues. CDR1 is MNHNS, CDR2 SASEGT, per germline. The V and J ends lost 0 bases and 2 bases, in that order; junction bases with no gene match: 2. The DNA of the CDR3 is TGTGCCAGCAGTGAAGCGGGACAGGGAGGCAATCAGCCCCAGCATTTT. Residues: CASSEAGQGGNQPQHF.

The chain couples TRBV2 to TRBJ2-3; the D is unclear. This CDR3 has 12 amino acids. Germline CDR1 SNHLY, CDR2 FYNNEI. Trimming pared 5 bases from V and 2 bases from J, leaving 5 bases between. This CDR3 is CASSLYTDTQYF. Written as DNA, the CDR3 is TGTGCCAGCAGTTTGTACACAGATACGCAGTATTTT. Based on the CDR3 plus reference TRBV2 and TRBJ2-3, the full variable domain is EPEVTQTPSHQVTQMGQEVILRCVPISNHLYFYWYRQILGQKVEFLVSFYNNEISEKSEIFDDQFSVERPDGSNFTLKIRSTKLEDSAMYFCASSLYTDTQYFGPGTRLTVL.

This sequence joins TRBV5-1 and TRBJ1-1; D is ambiguous. The length of the CDR3 is 14 residues. The germline V gene encodes CDR1 SGHRS and CDR2 YFSETQ. V was trimmed by 0 bases and J by 6 bases, leaving 12 bases between them. The CDR3 is CASSLVSPGAEAFF. The CDR3 DNA reads as TGCGCCAGCAGCTTGGTTTCTCCCGGGGCTGAAGCTTTCTTT.

The chain employs TRBV6-4 and TRBJ2-2, with a tentative D call TRBD1 (5 bases). The CDR3 covers 15 residues. The germline gives CDR1 MRHNA, CDR2 SNTAGT. V was trimmed by 6 bases and J by 2 bases, leaving 13 bases between them. The CDR3 bases are TGTGCCAGCAGCCCCGACAGAACCAACACCGGGGAGCTGTTTTTT. Protein sequence: CASSPDRTNTGELFF.

V and J are TRBV4-1 and TRBJ2-3; 8 nucleotides match TRBD2. Losses at the gene ends were 2 bases for V and 0 bases for J; bases not matched to a gene: 4. The CDR3 totals 16 residues. CDR1 and CDR2 (germline): MGHRA, YSYEKL. CDR3 in amino acids: CASSQMTSVSTDTQYF. CDR3 DNA: TGCGCCAGCAGCCAAATGACTAGCGTAAGCACAGATACGCAGTATTTT.

V is TRBV4-3 and J is TRBJ1-2, with 7 positions matching TRBD1. CDR3 length: 15 amino acids. Germline V gives CDR1 LGHNA, CDR2 YSLEER. V shed 1 base and J 2 bases; nucleotides not matched to a gene: 4. The CDR3 sequence is CASSQGQGTNYGYTF. CDR3 coding DNA: TGCGCCAGCAGCCAAGGACAGGGAACGAACTATGGCTACACCTTC.

As concerns this clone: Other DNA sequences within the sample encode an identical CDR3. V and J are TRBV29-1 and TRBJ1-1; 8 bases agree with TRBD1. V trimming: 4 bases; J trimming: 5 bases; junction bases outside the gene matches: 6. The CDR3 contains 13 residues. Germline values: CDR1 SQVTM, CDR2 ANQGSEA. The CDR3 nucleotides are TGCAGCGTTGTGGTACAGGGGGGAACTGAAGCTTTCTTT. Its protein product is CSVVVQGGTEAFF.

This clone was seen only once. This sequence joins TRBV2 and TRBJ2-3, with 12 bases that match TRBD2. Trimming removed 6 bases from V and 5 bases from J; junction bases left unmatched: 6. In germline, CDR1 is SNHLY, CDR2 FYNNEI. The CDR3 covers 15 residues. In nucleotides, the CDR3 is TGTGCCAGCAGAGACTGGACTAGCGGGAAAGATACGCAGTATTTT. This codes for CASRDWTSGKDTQYF.

The chain couples TRBV14 to TRBJ2-5; 10 bases line up with TRBD2. The CDR3 is 14 residues long. With 1 base clipped from V and 5 bases from J, the junction kept 1 base outside the gene matches. The germline V gene encodes CDR1 SGHDN and CDR2 FVKESK. CDR3: CASSQGTSGETQYF. The CDR3 nucleotides read TGTGCCAGCAGCCAAGGGACTAGCGGCGAGACCCAGTACTTC. Full variable domain (outside the CDR3, taken from reference TRBV14 and TRBJ2-5): EAGVTQFPSHSVIEKGQTVTLRCDPISGHDNLYWYRRVMGKEIKFLLHFVKESKQDESGMPNNRFLAERTGGTYSTLKVQPAELEDSGVYFCASSQGTSGETQYFGPGTRLLVL.

The chain carries TRBV4-3 and TRBJ1-4, with D possibly TRBD1 on 6 matching bases. Trimming cost V 0 bases and J 4 bases, with 12 bases left between them. This CDR3 contains 16 residues. Germline lookup yields CDR1 LGHNA and CDR2 YSLEER. For the CDR3, the DNA is TGCGCCAGCAGCCAAGACCCAGGGGATGTTAATGAAAAACTGTTTTTT. Its protein is CASSQDPGDVNEKLFF.

This clone was observed a few times. This chain links TRBV19 with TRBJ1-6, with unresolved D. The length of the CDR3 is 19 residues. Trimming left V 7 bases short and J 0 bases short, with 22 bases between. Looked up from germline, CDR1 is LNHDA and CDR2 is SQIVND (reference sequence). The DNA for the CDR3 is TGTGCCAGTACCGAAGATTCTCCACAGCGATTCTCCTATAATTCACCCCTCCACTTT. As protein: CASTEDSPQRFSYNSPLHF. Drawing the rest from reference TRBV19 and TRBJ1-6, the complete variable domain is DGGITQSPKYLFRKEGQNVTLSCEQNLNHDAMYWYRQDPGQGLRLIYYSQIVNDFQKGDIAEGYSVSREKKESFPLTVTSAQKNPTAFYLCASTEDSPQRFSYNSPLHFGNGTRLTVT.

The chain uses TRBV2 and TRBJ2-7; D uncertain. CDR1 and CDR2 (germline): SNHLY, FYNNEI. The CDR3 extends over 12 amino acids. V shed 5 bases and J shed 4 bases, with 9 bases lying between them. The CDR3 spells CASSRTQYEQYF. Written as DNA, the CDR3 is TGTGCCAGCAGTCGGACGCAATACGAGCAGTACTTC.

A single count supports this clone. This sequence joins TRBV19 and TRBJ2-5; the D gene is possibly TRBD2 (6 bases). The germline V gene encodes CDR1 LNHDA and CDR2 SQIVND (reference sequence). With 4 bases removed from V and 2 bases from J, the gap between germline ends came to 14 bases. The CDR3 runs to 15 residues. The CDR3: CASSSQGGGQETQYF. The CDR3 region has the DNA TGTGCCAGTAGTAGCCAGGGAGGAGGGCAAGAGACCCAGTACTTC.

This chain joins TRBV7-3 and TRBJ1-1, with D maybe TRBD1 (5 bases). V lost 2 bases to trimming and J lost 1 base, with 8 bases between them. CDR1 and CDR2 from the germline V gene are SGHTA and FQGTGA. CDR3 length: 14 amino acids. This CDR3 reads CASSLPGPNTEAFF. CDR3 sequence (DNA): TGTGCCAGCAGCTTACCGGGACCGAACACTGAAGCTTTCTTT. Based on the CDR3 plus reference TRBV7-3 and TRBJ1-1, the full variable domain is GAGVSQTPSNKVTEKGKYVELRCDPISGHTALYWYRQSLGQGPEFLIYFQGTGAADDSGLPNDRFFAVRPEGSVSTLKIQRTERGDSAVYLCASSLPGPNTEAFFGQGTRLTVV.

V is TRBV19 and J is TRBJ2-1, with a tentative D call TRBD2 (6 bases). CDR1 LNHDA and CDR2 SQIVND come from the germline V gene (reference sequence). Trimming removed 3 bases from V and 3 bases from J, with 12 bases in between. CDR3 length: 15 amino acids. The CDR3 sequence is CASSIGGGLYNEQFF. CDR3 DNA sequence: TGTGCCAGTAGTATTGGGGGAGGCCTCTACAATGAGCAGTTCTTC.

Comment on this clone: Other nucleotide sequences in the sample specify the same CDR3. This chain connects TRBV5-1 to TRBJ2-5; no reliable D call. The CDR3 has 13 residues. V was trimmed by 2 bases and J by 3 bases, leaving 8 bases between them. In germline, CDR1 is SGHRS, CDR2 YFSETQ. The CDR3 nucleotides read TGCGCCAGCAGCTTCGGGCCGAAAGAGACCCAGTACTTC. Amino acid sequence: CASSFGPKETQYF.

The chain has TRBV5-1 and TRBJ1-1; 7 nucleotides agree with TRBD1. Trimming at V came to 7 bases and at J to 5 bases, leaving 8 bases not matched to a gene. CDR1 and CDR2 (germline): SGHRS, YFSETQ. The CDR3 is 13 residues long. CDR3 coding DNA: TGCGCCAGCGCCTCAGGGGGAGGGACTGAAGCTTTCTTT. This sequence encodes CASASGGGTEAFF.

This chain joins TRBV30 and TRBJ1-6; D possibly corresponds to TRBD1 (6 bases). CDR3 size: 13 residues. Germline CDR1 GTSNPN, CDR2 SVGIG (reference sequence). V lost 1 base, J lost 14 bases, and 15 bases lay in between. The chain's CDR3 is CAWSGQAGGALHF. The CDR3 DNA sequence: TGTGCCTGGAGTGGACAGGCGGGCGGGGCCCTCCACTTT.

The CDR3 DNA reads TGTGCCAGCAGTTTATCCATTCAGGCCAGCTACGAGCAGTACTTC. Translating gives CASSLSIQASYEQYF. This chain links TRBV27 with TRBJ2-7; D gene uncertain. Germline CDR1 reads MNHEY; CDR2 reads SMNVEV (reference sequence). The length of the CDR3 is 15 residues. With 0 bases removed from V and 3 bases from J, the gap between germline ends came to 12 bases.

The gene calls are TRBV6-5 and TRBJ2-2; D may match TRBD1 or TRBD2 (5 bases each). Germline V CDR1 and CDR2: MNHEY, SVGAGI. CDR3 length: 15 amino acids. V was pared by 4 bases and J by 1 base, with 10 bases between. CDR3 region: CASSSRDGNTGELFF. DNA for the CDR3: TGTGCCAGCAGTTCCAGGGACGGGAACACCGGGGAGCTGTTTTTT.

The V gene is TRBV30, the J gene TRBJ2-7; D unresolved. CDR1 and CDR2 from the germline V gene are GTSNPN and SVGIG (reference sequence). The CDR3 length is 13 residues. Trimming removed 2 bases at V and 2 bases at J, with 10 bases between. The CDR3 spells CAWSPGEPYEQYF. The CDR3 DNA is TGTGCCTGGAGTCCGGGCGAACCCTACGAGCAGTACTTC.

This chain connects TRBV7-2 to TRBJ1-5; weak D call: TRBD1 (5 bases). CDR1 and CDR2 from the germline V gene are SGHTA and FQGNSA. Trimming shortened V by 2 bases and J by 2 bases, and 10 bases separated the two germline ends. The CDR3 length is 15 residues. CDR3 DNA: TGTGCCAGCAGCTTACAAGGAGGGGGCAATCAGCCCCAGCATTTT. Encoded protein: CASSLQGGGNQPQHF. Supplemented by reference TRBV7-2 and TRBJ1-5, the full variable domain reads GAGVSQSPSNKVTEKGKDVELRCDPISGHTALYWYRQSLGQGLEFLIYFQGNSAPDKSGLPSDRFSAERTGGSVSTLTIQRTQQEDSAVYLCASSLQGGGNQPQHFGDGTRLSIL.

For this clone: At the DNA level, this CDR3 is encoded by other sequences in the same sample as well. The V call is TRBV29-1, the J call TRBJ2-5, with D perhaps TRBD2 (7 bases). Germline V gene data show CDR1 as SQVTM and CDR2 as ANQGSEA. CDR3 size: 12 residues. Trimming took 6 bases from V and 5 from J, leaving 13 bases between them. CDR3: CSVVGGGETQYF. The CDR3 bases are TGCAGCGTGGTAGGGGGAGGGGAGACCCAGTACTTC.

The V and J genes are TRBV13 and TRBJ1-2; 9 bases are a match to TRBD1. The CDR3 is made up of 13 amino acids. Looked up from germline, CDR1 is PRHDT and CDR2 is FYEKMQ (reference sequence). The trim removed 6 bases at V and 5 bases at J, leaving 4 bases unmatched. CDR3 region: CASSYGTGYGYTF. As DNA, the CDR3 is TGTGCCAGCAGTTACGGGACAGGGTATGGCTACACCTTC.

The CDR3 spells CASSSGQSTEAFF. CDR3 DNA sequence: TGTGCCAGCAGCTCAGGACAGTCCACTGAAGCTTTCTTT. This chain joins TRBV7-3 and TRBJ1-1, with D possibly TRBD1 on 6 matching bases. The germline V and J ends were trimmed by 4 bases and 4 bases, with 10 bases remaining between them. The CDR3 length is 13 residues. Germline lookup yields CDR1 SGHTA and CDR2 FQGTGA.